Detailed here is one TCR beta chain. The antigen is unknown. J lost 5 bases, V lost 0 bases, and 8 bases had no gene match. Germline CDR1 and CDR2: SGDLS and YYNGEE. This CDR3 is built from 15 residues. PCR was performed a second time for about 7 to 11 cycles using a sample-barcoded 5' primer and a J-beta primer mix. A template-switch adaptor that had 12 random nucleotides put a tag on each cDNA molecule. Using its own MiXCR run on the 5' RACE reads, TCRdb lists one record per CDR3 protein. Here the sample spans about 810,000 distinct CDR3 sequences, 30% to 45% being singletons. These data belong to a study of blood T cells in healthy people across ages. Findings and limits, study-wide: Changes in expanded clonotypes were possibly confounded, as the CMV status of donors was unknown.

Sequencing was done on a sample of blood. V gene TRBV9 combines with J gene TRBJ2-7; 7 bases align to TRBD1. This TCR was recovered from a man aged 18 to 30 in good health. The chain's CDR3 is CASSVDPGTADEQYF. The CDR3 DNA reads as TGTGCCAGCAGCGTAGACCCCGGGACAGCCGACGAGCAGTACTTC.